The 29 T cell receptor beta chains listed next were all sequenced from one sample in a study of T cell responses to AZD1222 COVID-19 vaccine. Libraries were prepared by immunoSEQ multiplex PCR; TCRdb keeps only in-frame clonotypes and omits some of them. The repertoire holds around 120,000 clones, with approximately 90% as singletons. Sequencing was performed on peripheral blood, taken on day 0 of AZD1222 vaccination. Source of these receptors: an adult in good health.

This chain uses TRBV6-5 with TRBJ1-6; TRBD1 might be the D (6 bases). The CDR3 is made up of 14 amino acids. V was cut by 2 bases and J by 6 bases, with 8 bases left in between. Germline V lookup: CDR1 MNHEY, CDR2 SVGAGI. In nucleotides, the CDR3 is TGTGCCAGCAGTTACGGACAGCTTAATTCACCCCTCCACTTT. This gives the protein CASSYGQLNSPLHF.

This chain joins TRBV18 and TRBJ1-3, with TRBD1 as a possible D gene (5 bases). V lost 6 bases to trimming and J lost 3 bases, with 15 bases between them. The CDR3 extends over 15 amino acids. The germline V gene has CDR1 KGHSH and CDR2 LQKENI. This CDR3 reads CASSPPTELGNTIYF. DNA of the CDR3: TGTGCCAGCTCGCCGCCGACAGAGCTTGGAAACACCATATATTTT.

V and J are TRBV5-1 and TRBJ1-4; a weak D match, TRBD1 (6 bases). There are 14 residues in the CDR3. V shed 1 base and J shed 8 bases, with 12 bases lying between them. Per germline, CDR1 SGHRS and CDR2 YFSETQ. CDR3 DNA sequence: TGCGCCAGCAGCTTGCAGGGGACGGGGGAAAAACTGTTTTTT. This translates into CASSLQGTGEKLFF.

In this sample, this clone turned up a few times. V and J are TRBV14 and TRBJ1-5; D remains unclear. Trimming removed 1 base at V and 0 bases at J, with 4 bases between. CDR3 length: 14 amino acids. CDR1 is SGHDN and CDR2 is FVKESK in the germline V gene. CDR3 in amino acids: CASSQGYSNQPQHF. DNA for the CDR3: TGTGCCAGCAGCCAAGGGTATAGCAATCAGCCCCAGCATTTT. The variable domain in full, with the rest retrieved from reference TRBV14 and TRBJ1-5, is EAGVTQFPSHSVIEKGQTVTLRCDPISGHDNLYWYRRVMGKEIKFLLHFVKESKQDESGMPNNRFLAERTGGTYSTLKVQPAELEDSGVYFCASSQGYSNQPQHFGDGTRLSIL.

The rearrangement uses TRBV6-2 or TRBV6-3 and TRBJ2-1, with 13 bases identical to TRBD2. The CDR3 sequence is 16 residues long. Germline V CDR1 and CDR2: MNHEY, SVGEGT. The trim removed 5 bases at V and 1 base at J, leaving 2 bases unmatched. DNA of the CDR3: TGTGCCAGCAGTAGACTAGCGGGGGGATCCTACAATGAGCAGTTCTTC. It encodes CASSRLAGGSYNEQFF.

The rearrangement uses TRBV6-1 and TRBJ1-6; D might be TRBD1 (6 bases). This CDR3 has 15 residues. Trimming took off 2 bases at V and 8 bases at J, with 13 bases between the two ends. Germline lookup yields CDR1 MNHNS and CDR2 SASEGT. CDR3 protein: CASSELGGAHSPLHF. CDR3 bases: TGTGCCAGCAGTGAACTGGGGGGGGCCCATTCACCCCTCCACTTT.

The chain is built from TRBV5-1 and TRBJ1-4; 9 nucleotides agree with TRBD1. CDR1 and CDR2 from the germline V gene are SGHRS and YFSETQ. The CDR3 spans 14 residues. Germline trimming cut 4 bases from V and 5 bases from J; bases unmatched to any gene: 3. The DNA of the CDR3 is TGCGCCAGCAGCATAGGACAGGGGAATGAAAAACTGTTTTTT. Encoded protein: CASSIGQGNEKLFF.

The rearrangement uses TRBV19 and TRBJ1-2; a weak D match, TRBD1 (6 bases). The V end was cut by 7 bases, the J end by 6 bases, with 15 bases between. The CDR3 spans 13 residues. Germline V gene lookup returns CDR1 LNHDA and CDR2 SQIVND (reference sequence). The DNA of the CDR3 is TGTGCCAGTAACATACAGGGAAGGGATGGCTACACCTTC. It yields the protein CASNIQGRDGYTF.

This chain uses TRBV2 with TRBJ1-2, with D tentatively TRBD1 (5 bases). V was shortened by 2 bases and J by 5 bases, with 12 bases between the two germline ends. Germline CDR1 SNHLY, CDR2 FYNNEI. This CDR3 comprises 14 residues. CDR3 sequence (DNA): TGTGCCAGCAGTGAAATTTGGGGGGAGTATGGCTACACCTTC. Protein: CASSEIWGEYGYTF.

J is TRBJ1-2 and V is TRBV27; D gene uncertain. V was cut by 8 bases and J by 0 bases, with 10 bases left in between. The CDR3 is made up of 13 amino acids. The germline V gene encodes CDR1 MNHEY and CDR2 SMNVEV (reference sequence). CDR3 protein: CASSRVSNYGYTF. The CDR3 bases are TGTGCCAGCTCACGGGTATCTAACTATGGCTACACCTTC.

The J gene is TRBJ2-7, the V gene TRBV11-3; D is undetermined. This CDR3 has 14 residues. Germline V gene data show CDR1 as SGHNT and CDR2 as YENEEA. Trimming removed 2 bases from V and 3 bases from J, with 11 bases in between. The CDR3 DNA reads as TGTGCCAGCAGCTTACGTGGAGCCAGCTACGAGCAGTACTTC. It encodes CASSLRGASYEQYF. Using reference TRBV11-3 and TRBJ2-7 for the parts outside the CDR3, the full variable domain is EAGVVQSPRYKIIEKKQPVAFWCNPISGHNTLYWYLQNLGQGPELLIRYENEEAVDDSQLPKDRFSAERLKGVDSTLKIQPAELGDSAVYLCASSLRGASYEQYFGPGTRLTVT.

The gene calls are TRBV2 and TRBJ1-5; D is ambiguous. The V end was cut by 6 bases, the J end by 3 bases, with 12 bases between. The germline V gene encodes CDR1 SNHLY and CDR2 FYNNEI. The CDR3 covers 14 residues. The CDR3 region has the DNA TGTGCCAGCAGGGCTACAGACAACAATCAGCCCCAGCATTTT. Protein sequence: CASRATDNNQPQHF.

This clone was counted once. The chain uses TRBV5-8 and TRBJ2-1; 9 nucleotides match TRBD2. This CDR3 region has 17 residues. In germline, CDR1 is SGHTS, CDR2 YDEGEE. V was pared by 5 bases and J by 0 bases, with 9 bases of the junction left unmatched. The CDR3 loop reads CASSSRLAAFSYNEQFF. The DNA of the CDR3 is TGTGCCAGCAGTTCTCGACTAGCGGCCTTCTCCTACAATGAGCAGTTCTTC.

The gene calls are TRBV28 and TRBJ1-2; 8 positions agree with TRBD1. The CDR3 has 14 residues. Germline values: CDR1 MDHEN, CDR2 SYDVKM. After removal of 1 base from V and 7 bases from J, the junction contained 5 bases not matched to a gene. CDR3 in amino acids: CASSLYSDRGGYTF. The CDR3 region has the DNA TGTGCCAGCAGTTTATATTCCGACAGGGGTGGCTACACCTTC.

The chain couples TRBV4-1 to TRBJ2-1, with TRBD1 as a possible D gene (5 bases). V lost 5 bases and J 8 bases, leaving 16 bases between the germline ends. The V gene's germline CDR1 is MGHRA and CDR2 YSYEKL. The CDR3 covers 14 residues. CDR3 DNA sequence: TGCGCCAGCAGCTCTACAGGACCCTGGGATGAGCAGTTCTTC. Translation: CASSSTGPWDEQFF.

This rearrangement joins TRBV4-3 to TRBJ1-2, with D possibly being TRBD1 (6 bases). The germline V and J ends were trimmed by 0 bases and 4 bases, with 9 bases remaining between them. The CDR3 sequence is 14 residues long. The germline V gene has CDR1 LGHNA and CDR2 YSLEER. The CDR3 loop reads CASSQDQGSYGYTF. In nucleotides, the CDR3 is TGCGCCAGCAGCCAAGATCAGGGGAGCTATGGCTACACCTTC.

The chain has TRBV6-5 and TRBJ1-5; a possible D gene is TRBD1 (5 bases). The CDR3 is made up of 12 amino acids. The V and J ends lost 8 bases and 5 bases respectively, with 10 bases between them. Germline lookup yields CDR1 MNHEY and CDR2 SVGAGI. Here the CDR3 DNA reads TGTGCCAGCCGGCAGGGCGATCAGCCCCAGCATTTT. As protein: CASRQGDQPQHF.

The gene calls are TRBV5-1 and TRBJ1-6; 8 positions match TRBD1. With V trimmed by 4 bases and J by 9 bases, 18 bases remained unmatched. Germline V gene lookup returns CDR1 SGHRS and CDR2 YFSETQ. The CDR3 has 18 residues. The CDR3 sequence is CASSTRQGSEGPISPLHF. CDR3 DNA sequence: TGCGCCAGCAGCACTCGACAGGGGTCTGAGGGTCCGATTTCACCCCTCCACTTT.

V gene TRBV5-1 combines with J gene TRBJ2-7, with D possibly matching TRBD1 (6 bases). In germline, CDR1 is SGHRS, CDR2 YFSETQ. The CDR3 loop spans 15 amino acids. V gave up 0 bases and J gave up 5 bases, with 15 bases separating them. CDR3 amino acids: CASSLVRTDRNEQYF. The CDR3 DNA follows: TGCGCCAGCAGCTTGGTGCGGACAGACCGGAACGAGCAGTACTTC.

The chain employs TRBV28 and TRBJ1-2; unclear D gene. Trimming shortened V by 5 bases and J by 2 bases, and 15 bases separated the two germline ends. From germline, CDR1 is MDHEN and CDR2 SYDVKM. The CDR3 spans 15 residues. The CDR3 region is CASSPNSPSNYGYTF. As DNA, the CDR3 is TGTGCCAGCAGTCCTAACTCCCCGTCAAACTATGGCTACACCTTC.

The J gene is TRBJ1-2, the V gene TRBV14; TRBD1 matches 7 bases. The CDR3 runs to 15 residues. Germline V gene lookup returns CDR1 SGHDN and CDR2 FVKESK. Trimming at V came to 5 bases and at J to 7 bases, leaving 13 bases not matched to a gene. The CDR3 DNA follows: TGTGCCAGCAGCTCGACAGGGCTACGGATGCGTGGCTACACCTTC. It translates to CASSSTGLRMRGYTF. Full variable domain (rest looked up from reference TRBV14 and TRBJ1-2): EAGVTQFPSHSVIEKGQTVTLRCDPISGHDNLYWYRRVMGKEIKFLLHFVKESKQDESGMPNNRFLAERTGGTYSTLKVQPAELEDSGVYFCASSSTGLRMRGYTFGSGTRLTVV.

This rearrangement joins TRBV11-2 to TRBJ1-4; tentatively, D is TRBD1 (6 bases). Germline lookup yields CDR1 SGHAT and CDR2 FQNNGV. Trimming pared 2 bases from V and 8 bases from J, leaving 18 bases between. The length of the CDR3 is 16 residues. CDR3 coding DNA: TGTGCCAGCAGCTTAAGGTGGGGGGGCTGGGAAGAAAAACTGTTTTTT. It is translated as CASSLRWGGWEEKLFF.

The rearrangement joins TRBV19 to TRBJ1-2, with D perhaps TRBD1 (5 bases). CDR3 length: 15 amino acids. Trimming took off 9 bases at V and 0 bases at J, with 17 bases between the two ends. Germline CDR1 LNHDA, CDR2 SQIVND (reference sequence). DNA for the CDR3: TGTGCCAGCAAAGACAGCCCCAGTCCTAACTATGGCTACACCTTC. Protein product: CASKDSPSPNYGYTF.

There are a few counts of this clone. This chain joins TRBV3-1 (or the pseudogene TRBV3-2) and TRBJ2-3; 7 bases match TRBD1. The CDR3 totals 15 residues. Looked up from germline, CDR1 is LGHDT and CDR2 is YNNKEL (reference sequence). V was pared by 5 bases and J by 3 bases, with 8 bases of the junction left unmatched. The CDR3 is CASSAPDRLTDTQYF. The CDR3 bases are TGTGCCAGCAGCGCCCCGGACAGGCTAACAGATACGCAGTATTTT.

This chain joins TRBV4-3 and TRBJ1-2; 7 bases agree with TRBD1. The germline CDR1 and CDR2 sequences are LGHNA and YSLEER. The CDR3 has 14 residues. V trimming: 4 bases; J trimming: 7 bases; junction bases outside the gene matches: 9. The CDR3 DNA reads TGCGCCAGCAGCCTCACAGGGACAGAGGTTGGCTACACCTTC. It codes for CASSLTGTEVGYTF.

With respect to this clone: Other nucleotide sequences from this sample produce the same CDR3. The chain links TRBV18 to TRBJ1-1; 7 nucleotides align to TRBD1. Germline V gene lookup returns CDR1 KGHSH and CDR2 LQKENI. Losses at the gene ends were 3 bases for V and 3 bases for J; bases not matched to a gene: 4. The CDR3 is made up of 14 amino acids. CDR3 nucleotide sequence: TGTGCCAGCTCACCTCGCCAGGGGGACACTGAAGCTTTCTTT. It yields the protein CASSPRQGDTEAFF.

The CDR3 DNA reads TGTGCCACCAGCAGTCCGTGGACAGGGGGCTCGGACACTGAAGCTTTCTTT. Translated: CATSSPWTGGSDTEAFF. This chain uses TRBV15 with TRBJ1-1, with 11 positions matching TRBD1. CDR3 length equals 17 residues. Germline values: CDR1 LNHNV, CDR2 YYDKDF (reference sequence). V shed 3 bases and J 3 bases; nucleotides not matched to a gene: 9. Based on the CDR3 plus reference TRBV15 and TRBJ1-1, the full variable domain is DAMVIQNPRYQVTQFGKPVTLSCSQTLNHNVMYWYQQKSSQAPKLLFHYYDKDFNNEADTPDNFQSRRPNTSFCFLDIRSPGLGDTAMYLCATSSPWTGGSDTEAFFGQGTRLTVV.

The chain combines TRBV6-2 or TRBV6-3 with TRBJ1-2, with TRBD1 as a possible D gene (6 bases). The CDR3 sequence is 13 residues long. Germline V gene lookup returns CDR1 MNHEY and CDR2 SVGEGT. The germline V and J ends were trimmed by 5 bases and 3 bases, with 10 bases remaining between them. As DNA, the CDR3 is TGTGCCAGCAGTCCGACAGGAGACTATGGCTACACCTTC. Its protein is CASSPTGDYGYTF.

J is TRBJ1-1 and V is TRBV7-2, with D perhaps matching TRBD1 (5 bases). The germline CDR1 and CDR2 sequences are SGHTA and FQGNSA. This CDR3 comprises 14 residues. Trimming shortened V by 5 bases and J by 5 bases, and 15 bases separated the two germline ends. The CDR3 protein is CASSTVGLRTEAFF. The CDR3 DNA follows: TGTGCCAGCAGCACCGTGGGACTCCGGACTGAAGCTTTCTTT.